The 8 T cell receptor beta chains presented below share a single source sample, sequenced in a study of T cells in Graves' hyperthyroidism and ophthalmopathy. The CDR3 regions of TCR beta were amplified from RNA transcripts. First-round RT-PCR targeting the TCR CDR3 was performed with the HTBI primer set. TCRdb fed the multiplex PCR reads into MiXCR, producing one record per CDR3 protein. The data hold over 650,000 distinct CDR3 sequences, with over 15% observed a single time. The specimen was blood. The receptor source for this set is a young man with Graves' hyperthyroidism.

The chain combines TRBV29-1 with TRBJ2-7; 7 bases match TRBD2. The length of the CDR3 is 11 residues. V lost 6 bases to trimming and J lost 4 bases; unmatched junction nucleotides: 3. Germline CDR1 reads SQVTM; CDR2 reads ANQGSEA. CDR3 coding DNA: TGCAGCGTCGGACTAGTTTACGAGCAGTACTTC. It codes for CSVGLVYEQYF.

Ten or more counts support this clonotype. V usage is TRBV11-3 and J usage is TRBJ2-2; no firm D call. The CDR3 sequence is 18 residues long. Germline V gives CDR1 SGHNT, CDR2 YENEEA. The V end lost 0 bases, the J end lost 0 bases, and 14 bases lay between the germline ends. CDR3 protein: CASSLDPVWTANTGELFF. CDR3 bases: TGTGCCAGCAGCTTAGATCCGGTCTGGACGGCGAACACCGGGGAGCTGTTTTTT.

This chain links TRBV7-9 with TRBJ2-6, with 7 bases aligning to TRBD1. CDR1 is SEHNR, CDR2 FQNEAQ, per germline (reference sequence). The CDR3 is 18 residues long. The junction had 6 bases not matched to a gene; V was cut back by 1 base and J by 0 bases. The CDR3 region is CASSLGGTANSGANVLTF. Here the CDR3 DNA reads TGTGCCAGCAGCTTAGGTGGGACAGCAAACTCTGGGGCCAACGTCCTGACTTTC.

The rearrangement links TRBV11-3 to TRBJ2-7; 8 nucleotides align to TRBD1. Unmatched junction bases numbered 7, after V lost 4 bases and J lost 5 bases. Germline V gene sequence: CDR1 SGHNT, CDR2 YENEEA. The CDR3 length is 14 residues. The CDR3 DNA reads TGTGCCAGCAGCTCGGCGACAGGGGACCACGAGCAGTACTTC. Translation: CASSSATGDHEQYF.

This clonotype was detected ten times or more. The rearrangement joins TRBV28 to TRBJ2-5, with 7 bases aligning to TRBD1. In germline, CDR1 is MDHEN, CDR2 SYDVKM. The CDR3 has 16 residues. The trim removed 4 bases at V and 0 bases at J, leaving 8 bases unmatched. CDR3 sequence: CASSSPGQTNQETQYF. In DNA form, the CDR3 reads TGTGCCAGCAGTTCTCCGGGACAGACTAACCAAGAGACCCAGTACTTC.

This clonotype has just a few counts. The genes are TRBV15 and TRBJ2-3, with 11 bases matching TRBD2. The germline V gene encodes CDR1 LNHNV and CDR2 YYDKDF (reference sequence). The junction had 13 bases not matched to a gene; V was cut back by 5 bases and J by 6 bases. This CDR3 has 17 amino acids. CDR3 sequence: CATSGTSGSGFTDTQYF. The DNA for the CDR3 is TGTGCCACCAGCGGCACTAGCGGGAGTGGGTTCACGGATACGCAGTATTTT. The full variable domain, completed using reference TRBV15 and TRBJ2-3, is DAMVIQNPRYQVTQFGKPVTLSCSQTLNHNVMYWYQQKSSQAPKLLFHYYDKDFNNEADTPDNFQSRRPNTSFCFLDIRSPGLGDTAMYLCATSGTSGSGFTDTQYFGPGTRLTVL.

There are a few counts of this clonotype. V and J are TRBV20-1 and TRBJ2-1; D is uncertain. Germline CDR1 reads DFQATT; CDR2 reads SNEGSKA (reference sequence). V lost 3 bases to trimming and J lost 0 bases, with 12 bases between them. The CDR3 consists of 15 residues. CDR3 protein: CSARRSAPSYNEQFF. CDR3 in DNA: TGCAGTGCTAGGAGAAGCGCTCCCTCCTACAATGAGCAGTTCTTC.

This sequence joins TRBV28 and TRBJ1-2, with 8 nucleotides matching TRBD1. There are 13 residues in the CDR3. The V and J ends lost 6 bases and 6 bases, in that order; junction bases with no gene match: 6. CDR1 and CDR2 from the germline V gene are MDHEN and SYDVKM. The CDR3 nucleotides read TGTGCCAGCAGGCGACAGGGGACGGATGGCTACACCTTC. It encodes CASRRQGTDGYTF.